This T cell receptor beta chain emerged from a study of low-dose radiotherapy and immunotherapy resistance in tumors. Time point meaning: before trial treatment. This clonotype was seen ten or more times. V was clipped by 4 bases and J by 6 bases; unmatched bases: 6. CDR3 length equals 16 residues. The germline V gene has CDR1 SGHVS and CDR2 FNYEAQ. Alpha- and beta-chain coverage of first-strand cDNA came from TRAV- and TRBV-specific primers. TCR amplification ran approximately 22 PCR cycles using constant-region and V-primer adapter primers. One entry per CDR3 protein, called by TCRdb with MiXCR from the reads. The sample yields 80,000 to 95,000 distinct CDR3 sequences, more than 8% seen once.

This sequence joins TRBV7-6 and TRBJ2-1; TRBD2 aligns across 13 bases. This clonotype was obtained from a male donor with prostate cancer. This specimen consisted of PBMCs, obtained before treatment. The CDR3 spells CASSSGLAGAGNEQFF. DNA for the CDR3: TGTGCCAGCAGCTCCGGACTAGCGGGAGCTGGCAATGAGCAGTTCTTC. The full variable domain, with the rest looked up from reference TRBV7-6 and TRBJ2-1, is GAGVSQSPRYKVTKRGQDVALRCDPISGHVSLYWYRQALGQGPEFLTYFNYEAQQDKSGLPNDRFSAERPEGSISTLTIQRTEQRDSAMYRCASSSGLAGAGNEQFFGPGTRLTVL.